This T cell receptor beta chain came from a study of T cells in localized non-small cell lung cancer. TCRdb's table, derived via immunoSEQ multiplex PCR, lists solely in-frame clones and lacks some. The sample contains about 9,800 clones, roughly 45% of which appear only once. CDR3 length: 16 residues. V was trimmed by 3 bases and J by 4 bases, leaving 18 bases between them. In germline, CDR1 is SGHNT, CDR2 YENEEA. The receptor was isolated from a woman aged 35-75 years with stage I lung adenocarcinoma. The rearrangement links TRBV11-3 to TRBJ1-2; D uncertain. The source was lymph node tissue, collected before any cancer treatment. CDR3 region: CASSLVTGKEVYGYTF. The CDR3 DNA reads TGTGCCAGCAGCTTGGTGACCGGTAAGGAAGTCTATGGCTACACCTTC.